This entry lists 17 T cell receptor beta chains sequenced from one sample in a study of cytomegalovirus exposure and HLA in healthy donors. The PCR had 60 Vbeta and 13 Jbeta primers. Sequenced by immunoSEQ multiplex PCR; TCRdb stores in-frame clones only, minus some. The data show under 150,000 clones, 55% to 65% seen once. Material for sequencing was PBMCs. The receptors were sampled from a woman in her thirties or forties in good health and CMV-seropositive.

The chain has TRBV7-9 and TRBJ2-2, with 9 positions matching TRBD1. V lost 6 bases, J lost 9 bases, and 14 bases stayed unmatched. The CDR3 contains 16 residues. Germline V gene data show CDR1 as SEHNR and CDR2 as FQNEAQ (reference sequence). CDR3 in DNA: TGTGCCAGCAGAATGACGGGACAGGGTTTGGAAAGGGAGCTGTTTTTT. This gives the protein CASRMTGQGLERELFF.

This clone was seen a single time. The chain has TRBV29-1 and TRBJ1-1; unclear D gene. Trimming took off 8 bases at V and 5 bases at J, with 12 bases between the two ends. CDR1 and CDR2 (germline): SQVTM, ANQGSEA. This CDR3 comprises 11 residues. CDR3 in amino acids: CSPVMRTEAFF. The CDR3 nucleotides read TGCAGCCCCGTCATGAGGACTGAAGCTTTCTTT.

The V gene is TRBV19, the J gene TRBJ2-1; 14 positions agree with TRBD2. The CDR3 loop spans 15 amino acids. Germline V lookup: CDR1 LNHDA, CDR2 SQIVND (reference sequence). V lost 4 bases and J lost 6; bases outside the gene matches: 2. CDR3 bases: TGTGCCAGTAGTACTGGACTAGCGGGAGGCAATGAGCAGTTCTTC. Amino acid sequence: CASSTGLAGGNEQFF.

V usage is TRBV6-1 and J usage is TRBJ1-1; TRBD1 is a possible D gene (5 bases). There are 14 residues in the CDR3. Per the germline V gene, CDR1 is MNHNS and CDR2 is SASEGT. Trimming removed 8 bases from V and 3 bases from J, with 16 bases in between. CDR3 residues: CASRLQGADTEAFF. The CDR3 coding sequence is TGTGCCAGCCGTCTCCAGGGCGCGGACACTGAAGCTTTCTTT.

The J gene is TRBJ1-1, the V gene TRBV6-5, with TRBD1 identical over 9 bases. The trim removed 6 bases at V and 7 bases at J, leaving 12 bases unmatched. The CDR3 contains 15 residues. CDR1 is MNHEY, CDR2 SVGAGI, per germline. CDR3 in DNA: TGTGCCAGCAGCGGAACAGGGGGCGCTTGGAATGAAGCTTTCTTT. The encoded protein is CASSGTGGAWNEAFF.

This clone was seen only a few times. V gene TRBV4-2 combines with J gene TRBJ2-1; D unresolved. The CDR3 is made up of 14 amino acids. V shed 0 bases and J shed 9 bases, with 12 bases lying between them. Germline V lookup: CDR1 LGHNA, CDR2 YNFKEQ. CDR3 sequence (DNA): TGTGCCAGCAGCCAAGATCTCAGTTCTTTTGAGCAGTTCTTC. Translated: CASSQDLSSFEQFF.

Written as DNA, the CDR3 is TGTGCCAGCAGTTCCCCCGGGGCCGCCAGCGGGAGGGACAATGAGCAGTTCTTC. Its protein is CASSSPGAASGRDNEQFF. The V call is TRBV28, the J call TRBJ2-1, with TRBD2 matching 10 bases. This CDR3 has 18 amino acids. CDR1 is MDHEN and CDR2 is SYDVKM in the germline V gene. V dropped 4 bases and J dropped 5; count of bases not matched to a gene: 14.

The rearrangement uses TRBV29-1 and TRBJ2-7, with 10 bases that match TRBD2. The germline gives CDR1 SQVTM, CDR2 ANQGSEA. The CDR3 has 13 amino acids. J lost 3 bases, V lost 7 bases, and 6 bases had no gene match. The CDR3 spells CSAGTSDLYEQYF. The DNA for the CDR3 is TGCAGCGCGGGGACTAGCGACCTCTACGAGCAGTACTTC.

This clone was recorded a few times. The CDR3 nucleotides are TGTGCCAGCACATATAGCGGGGTCGTTTCAGATACGCAGTATTTT. Protein: CASTYSGVVSDTQYF. The chain carries TRBV11-2 and TRBJ2-3; 8 bases align to TRBD2. J was trimmed by 4 bases and V by 7 bases; bases with no gene match: 10. The CDR3 is 15 residues long. Germline loops: CDR1 SGHAT, CDR2 FQNNGV.

The gene calls are TRBV28 and TRBJ1-2, with TRBD1 as a possible D gene (5 bases). Trimming removed 2 bases from V and 5 bases from J, with 15 bases in between. This CDR3 is built from 15 residues. Germline assignment: CDR1 MDHEN and CDR2 SYDVKM. CDR3 nucleotide sequence: TGTGCCAGCAGTTTAATAGCCCCGCAGGGATATGGCTACACCTTC. Protein product: CASSLIAPQGYGYTF.

This clone has a handful of counts. The CDR3 reads CASSQNPQGAIDEQYF. The CDR3 DNA sequence: TGCGCCAGCAGCCAGAATCCTCAGGGGGCGATTGACGAGCAGTACTTC. The chain uses TRBV4-1 and TRBJ2-7; 8 bases line up with TRBD1. Germline CDR1 reads MGHRA; CDR2 reads YSYEKL. The CDR3 is made up of 16 amino acids. With 3 bases clipped from V and 5 bases from J, the junction kept 12 bases outside the gene matches.

This CDR3 reads CSTLAGTDTQYF. The CDR3 region has the DNA TGCAGCACCTTAGCGGGCACAGATACGCAGTATTTT. The gene calls are TRBV29-1 and TRBJ2-3; possibly TRBD2 for D (6 bases). Trimming shortened V by 8 bases and J by 1 base, and 10 bases separated the two germline ends. The CDR3 sequence is 12 residues long. The V gene's germline CDR1 is SQVTM and CDR2 ANQGSEA.

The genes are TRBV5-6 and TRBJ1-1, with 7 bases fitting TRBD1. V lost 6 bases and J lost 1; bases outside the gene matches: 6. The CDR3 runs 14 residues. Germline V gives CDR1 SGHDT, CDR2 YYEEEE. For the CDR3, the DNA is TGTGCCAGCATTGGGGCAGGGGGGAACACTGAAGCTTTCTTT. Protein sequence: CASIGAGGNTEAFF.

The rearrangement links TRBV29-1 to TRBJ2-5; D is possibly TRBD1 (6 bases). Germline V gene sequence: CDR1 SQVTM, CDR2 ANQGSEA. V gave up 7 bases and J gave up 5 bases, with 20 bases separating them. This CDR3 has 14 amino acids. The chain's CDR3 is CSAYRQGRGETQYF. The CDR3 nucleotides are TGCAGCGCGTACCGGCAGGGGCGAGGGGAGACCCAGTACTTC. The whole variable domain, remainder taken from reference TRBV29-1 and TRBJ2-5, is SAVISQKPSRDICQRGTSLTIQCQVDSQVTMMFWYRQQPGQSLTLIATANQGSEATYESGFVIDKFPISRPNLTFSTLTVSNMSPEDSSIYLCSAYRQGRGETQYFGPGTRLLVL.

The CDR3 DNA reads as TGTGCCAGCACCCCTCTTAGGGGGGGTGAGTACGCTGAAGCTTTCTTT. Translated: CASTPLRGGEYAEAFF. The chain links TRBV25-1 to TRBJ1-1; D possibly corresponds to TRBD1 (6 bases). Trimming left V 7 bases short and J 6 bases short, with 24 bases between. The CDR3 is 16 amino acids. The V gene's germline CDR1 is MGHDK and CDR2 SYGVNS.

The V call is TRBV15, the J call TRBJ2-3; TRBD2 agrees at 9 bases. V was pared by 9 bases and J by 5 bases, with 12 bases of the junction left unmatched. Germline-derived CDR1 and CDR2 are LNHNV and YYDKDF (reference sequence). There are 15 residues in the CDR3. CDR3 bases: TGTGCCACGACATGGGCGGGAGGGCCGCGAGATACGCAGTATTTT. Amino acid sequence: CATTWAGGPRDTQYF.

The chain employs TRBV18 and TRBJ2-2, with a weak D call TRBD1 (6 bases). Trimming removed 2 bases from V and 1 base from J, with 8 bases in between. Germline lookup yields CDR1 KGHSH and CDR2 LQKENI. The CDR3 runs to 15 residues. The CDR3: CASSPTTGNTGELFF. As DNA, the CDR3 is TGTGCCAGCTCACCAACGACAGGGAACACCGGGGAGCTGTTTTTT.